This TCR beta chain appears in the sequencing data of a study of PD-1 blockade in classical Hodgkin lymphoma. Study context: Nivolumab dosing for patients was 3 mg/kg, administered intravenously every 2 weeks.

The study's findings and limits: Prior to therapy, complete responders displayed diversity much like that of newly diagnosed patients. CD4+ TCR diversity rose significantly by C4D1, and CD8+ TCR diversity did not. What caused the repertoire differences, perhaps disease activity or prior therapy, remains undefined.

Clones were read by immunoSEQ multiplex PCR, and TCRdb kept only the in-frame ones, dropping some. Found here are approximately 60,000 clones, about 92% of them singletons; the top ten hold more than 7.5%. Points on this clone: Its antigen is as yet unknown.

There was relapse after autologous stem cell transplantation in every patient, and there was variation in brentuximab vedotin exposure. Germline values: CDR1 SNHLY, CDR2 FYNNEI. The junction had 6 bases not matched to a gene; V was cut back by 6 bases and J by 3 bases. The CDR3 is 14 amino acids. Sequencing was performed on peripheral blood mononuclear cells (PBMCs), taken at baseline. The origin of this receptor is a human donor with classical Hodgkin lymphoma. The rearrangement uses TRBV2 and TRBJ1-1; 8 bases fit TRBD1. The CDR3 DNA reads TGTGCCAGCAGAGGGACAGGAGGCCACACTGAAGCTTTCTTT. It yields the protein CASRGTGGHTEAFF.